What follows are 21 T cell receptor beta chains derived from one specimen sequenced in a study of OX40 agonist ivuxolimab in advanced cancers. Data came from immunoSEQ multiplex PCR; TCRdb stores just in-frame clones and leaves some out. This table holds tens of thousands of clones, approximately 89% found once. This specimen was CD4+ or CD8+ T cells sorted from blood, taken in a trial of the OX40 agonist ivuxolimab. All receptors derive from an adult with an advanced solid tumor such as melanoma, head and neck, liver or kidney cancer.

This sequence joins TRBV11-2 and TRBJ2-5, with 7 bases matching TRBD1. This CDR3 has 14 residues. Germline CDR1 and CDR2: SGHAT and FQNNGV. The V and J ends lost 1 base and 3 bases, in that order; junction bases with no gene match: 2. The CDR3 DNA sequence: TGTGCCAGCAGCTTAGGACAGGGAAAAGAGACCCAGTACTTC. Its translation: CASSLGQGKETQYF. The full variable domain, completed using reference TRBV11-2 and TRBJ2-5, is EAGVAQSPRYKIIEKRQSVAFWCNPISGHATLYWYQQILGQGPKLLIQFQNNGVVDDSQLPKDRFSAERLKGVDSTLKIQPAKLEDSAVYLCASSLGQGKETQYFGPGTRLLVL.

The rearrangement joins TRBV18 to TRBJ2-5; perhaps TRBD1 as D (6 bases). The CDR3 sequence is 14 residues long. The germline gives CDR1 KGHSH, CDR2 LQKENI. Trimming stripped 2 bases from V and 1 base from J, with 8 bases between. CDR3 nucleotide sequence: TGTGCCAGCTCACCAGACAGGACCCAAGAGACCCAGTACTTC. Translating it yields CASSPDRTQETQYF.

The chain combines TRBV27 with TRBJ2-1; TRBD2 matches 13 bases. This CDR3 has 19 amino acids. V lost 1 base and J lost 5; bases outside the gene matches: 11. CDR1 and CDR2 (germline): MNHEY, SMNVEV (reference sequence). The CDR3 nucleotides read TGTGCCAGCAGTTTATTGGGAGGACTAGCGGGAGTTCCCCACAATGAGCAGTTCTTC. As protein: CASSLLGGLAGVPHNEQFF.

CDR3: CASSTGTSVVGEQFF. In DNA, the CDR3 is TGTGCCAGCAGCACAGGGACTAGTGTTGTCGGTGAGCAGTTCTTC. V gene TRBV6-5 combines with J gene TRBJ2-1, with 8 bases identical to TRBD2. The CDR3 is 15 amino acids. V was clipped by 6 bases and J by 9 bases; unmatched bases: 13. CDR1 and CDR2 from the germline V gene are MNHEY and SVGAGI.

The rearrangement joins TRBV11-2 to TRBJ2-1; maybe TRBD2 (6 bases). CDR3 length: 14 amino acids. V dropped 1 base and J dropped 5 bases, with 9 bases sitting between them. Germline V gene data show CDR1 as SGHAT and CDR2 as FQNNGV. Here the CDR3 reads CASSLGRDDNEQFF. The CDR3 DNA reads TGTGCCAGCAGCTTAGGGCGGGACGACAATGAGCAGTTCTTC. The full variable domain, with the rest looked up from reference TRBV11-2 and TRBJ2-1, is EAGVAQSPRYKIIEKRQSVAFWCNPISGHATLYWYQQILGQGPKLLIQFQNNGVVDDSQLPKDRFSAERLKGVDSTLKIQPAKLEDSAVYLCASSLGRDDNEQFFGPGTRLTVL.

This chain uses TRBV5-8 with TRBJ2-5, with a weak D call TRBD1 (6 bases). This CDR3 has 12 amino acids. V was shortened by 7 bases and J by 8 bases, with 15 bases between the two germline ends. Germline V gives CDR1 SGHTS, CDR2 YDEGEE. CDR3 region: CASLPRGVTQYF. The CDR3 DNA sequence: TGTGCCAGCCTCCCCAGGGGAGTAACCCAGTACTTC.

V usage is TRBV9 and J usage is TRBJ2-2, with TRBD2 matching over 7 bases. The CDR3 runs 15 residues. Germline trimming cut 5 bases from V and 4 bases from J; bases unmatched to any gene: 8. CDR1 and CDR2 (germline): SGDLS, YYNGEE. This CDR3 is CASRAGLDGTGELFF. In DNA, the CDR3 is TGTGCCAGCAGAGCCGGACTAGATGGCACCGGGGAGCTGTTTTTT.

The rearrangement links TRBV5-1 to TRBJ1-6, with unresolved D. Germline CDR1 is SGHRS and CDR2 is YFSETQ. This CDR3 has 16 residues. Trimming pared 0 bases from V and 9 bases from J, leaving 16 bases between. The CDR3 is CASSLAQVAGGSPLHF. DNA for the CDR3: TGCGCCAGCAGCTTGGCCCAAGTGGCAGGTGGTTCACCCCTCCACTTT.

The rearrangement joins TRBV27 to TRBJ1-1, with 9 bases matching TRBD1. The germline V gene has CDR1 MNHEY and CDR2 SMNVEV (reference sequence). The trim removed 6 bases at V and 11 bases at J, leaving 10 bases unmatched. The CDR3 has 13 amino acids. CDR3 nucleotides: TGTGCCAGCAGAAAAACAGGGGGCGTCTTCGCTTTCTTT. This translates into CASRKTGGVFAFF.

The rearrangement links TRBV6-5 to TRBJ2-3, with 10 bases identical to TRBD1. The CDR3 spans 16 residues. CDR1 is MNHEY and CDR2 is SVGAGI in the germline V gene. V shed 4 bases and J 0 bases; nucleotides not matched to a gene: 4. The CDR3 loop is CASSSGGQGSTDTQYF. The CDR3 nucleotides read TGTGCCAGCAGTTCCGGGGGACAGGGGAGCACAGATACGCAGTATTTT.

The chain links TRBV28 to TRBJ1-2; 9 bases are a match to TRBD1. Germline V gene data show CDR1 as MDHEN and CDR2 as SYDVKM. There are 13 residues in the CDR3. V dropped 5 bases and J dropped 6; count of bases not matched to a gene: 4. The CDR3 DNA follows: TGTGCCAGCAGTCTAGGGACAGGGAATGGCTACACCTTC. This encodes CASSLGTGNGYTF.

This clone came up once. Additional DNA sequences in this sample encode the identical CDR3. CDR3 coding DNA: TGCGCCAGCAGCCAGGTGTTAGGGATAACTGGAAACACCATATATTTT. Its translation: CASSQVLGITGNTIYF. This chain joins TRBV4-1 and TRBJ1-3; D is uncertain. V shed 3 bases and J shed 2 bases, with 14 bases lying between them. Germline V gives CDR1 MGHRA, CDR2 YSYEKL. The CDR3 length is 16 residues.

The gene calls are TRBV6-5 and TRBJ1-5; D perhaps matches TRBD1 (5 bases). The CDR3 consists of 15 residues. V was clipped by 6 bases and J by 1 base, with 13 bases between them. CDR1 MNHEY and CDR2 SVGAGI come from the germline V gene. The CDR3: CASRDTGGSNQPQHF. For the CDR3, the DNA is TGTGCCAGCAGAGACACAGGAGGCAGCAATCAGCCCCAGCATTTT.

This chain joins TRBV28 and TRBJ1-4; 10 nucleotides match TRBD1. This CDR3 region has 15 residues. V trimming: 5 bases; J trimming: 7 bases; junction bases outside the gene matches: 7. Germline loops: CDR1 MDHEN, CDR2 SYDVKM. CDR3 sequence (DNA): TGTGCCAGCAGTGCGACGTGGGACAGGGGTGAAAAACTGTTTTTT. This codes for CASSATWDRGEKLFF.

The rearrangement joins TRBV29-1 to TRBJ1-2; D gene uncertain. The CDR3 has 15 amino acids. CDR1 and CDR2 from the germline V gene are SQVTM and ANQGSEA. The V gene lost 0 bases and the J gene lost 4 bases, with 15 bases spanning the gap. The CDR3 region is CSVEEVTVSLYGYTF. The DNA for the CDR3 is TGCAGCGTTGAAGAGGTAACAGTTTCACTCTATGGCTACACCTTC.

This chain links TRBV14 with TRBJ1-3; the D gene is possibly TRBD1 (5 bases). V was cut by 1 base and J by 8 bases, with 6 bases left in between. The CDR3 loop spans 12 amino acids. CDR1 and CDR2 from the germline V gene are SGHDN and FVKESK. Here the CDR3 DNA reads TGTGCCAGCAGCCAAGTGGGGGACACCATATATTTT. Protein product: CASSQVGDTIYF.

The V and J genes are TRBV5-4 and TRBJ2-1; TRBD2 matches 9 bases. This CDR3 comprises 15 residues. V trimming: 2 bases; J trimming: 5 bases; junction bases outside the gene matches: 5. In germline, CDR1 is SGHNT, CDR2 YYREEE (reference sequence). CDR3 nucleotide sequence: TGTGCCAGCAGCTTCGCGGGAGGGCCGAACAATGAGCAGTTCTTC. The encoded protein is CASSFAGGPNNEQFF.

V and J are TRBV7-9 and TRBJ1-2, with D possibly being TRBD1 (5 bases). The CDR3 length is 14 residues. The germline V gene has CDR1 SEHNR and CDR2 FQNEAQ (reference sequence). V lost 3 bases and J lost 8, with 16 bases in between. This chain's CDR3 is CASSLGRTVGGYTF. CDR3 sequence (DNA): TGTGCCAGCAGCTTGGGACGAACGGTGGGAGGCTACACCTTC.

The CDR3 DNA reads as TGTGCCTGGAGTCGTGGGACAGCAAATCAGCCCCAGCATTTT. It specifies CAWSRGTANQPQHF. The chain is built from TRBV30 and TRBJ1-5; 7 bases match TRBD1. Trimming removed 2 bases from V and 4 bases from J; junction bases left unmatched: 5. The germline CDR1 and CDR2 sequences are GTSNPN and SVGIG (reference sequence). There are 14 residues in the CDR3.

The V gene is TRBV14, the J gene TRBJ2-1; TRBD2 might be the D (6 bases). The germline CDR1 and CDR2 sequences are SGHDN and FVKESK. The CDR3 loop spans 15 amino acids. The germline V and J ends were trimmed by 1 base and 8 bases, with 15 bases remaining between them. CDR3 sequence (DNA): TGTGCCAGCAGCCAAGCGATCGGGGGTTGGGATGAGCAGTTCTTC. It translates to CASSQAIGGWDEQFF.

The chain couples TRBV9 to TRBJ2-2; 8 positions agree with TRBD1. This CDR3 is built from 14 residues. Losses at the gene ends were 2 bases for V and 7 bases for J; bases not matched to a gene: 4. Germline values: CDR1 SGDLS, CDR2 YYNGEE. CDR3 DNA sequence: TGTGCCAGCAGCGTCTCAGGGGGCCTCGGGGAGCTGTTTTTT. It translates to CASSVSGGLGELFF.